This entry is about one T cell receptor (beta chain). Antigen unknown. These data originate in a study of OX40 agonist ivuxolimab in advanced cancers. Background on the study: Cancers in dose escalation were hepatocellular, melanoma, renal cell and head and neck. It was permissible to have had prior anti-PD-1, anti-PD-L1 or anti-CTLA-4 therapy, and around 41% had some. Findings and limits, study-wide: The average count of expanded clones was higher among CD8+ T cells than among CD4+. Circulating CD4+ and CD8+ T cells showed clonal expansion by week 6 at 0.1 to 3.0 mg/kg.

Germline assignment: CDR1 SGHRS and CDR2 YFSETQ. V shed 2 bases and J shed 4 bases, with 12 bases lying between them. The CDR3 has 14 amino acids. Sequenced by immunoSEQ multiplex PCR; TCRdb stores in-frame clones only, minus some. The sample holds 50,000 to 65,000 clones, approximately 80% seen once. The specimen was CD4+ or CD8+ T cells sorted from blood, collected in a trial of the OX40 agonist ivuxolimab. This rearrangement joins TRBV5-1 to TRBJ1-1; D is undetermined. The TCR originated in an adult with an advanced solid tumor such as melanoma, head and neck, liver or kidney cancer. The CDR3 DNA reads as TGCGCCAGCAGCTTTAGTGGGGTGACCACTGAAGCTTTCTTT. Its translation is CASSFSGVTTEAFF.